This T cell receptor (beta chain) was sequenced during a study of blood T cell repertoires in COVID-19. Overall study context: Acute and convalescent COVID-19 specimens originated in the United States, Italy and Spain. Sample material is recorded as cDNA or gDNA derived from T cells, B-cell-depleted T cells, or PBMCs.

The germline V and J ends were trimmed by 3 bases and 5 bases, with 13 bases remaining between them. This CDR3 spans 14 amino acids. The V gene's germline CDR1 is SNHLY and CDR2 FYNNEI. In the original workflow: How many nucleated cells were present was estimated from reference gene primer amplification. Sequenced by immunoSEQ multiplex PCR; TCRdb stores in-frame clones only, minus some. D and trimming were read from the DNA, whereas the V and J calls and clone size are those reported in that table. The sample lists over 250,000 clones; over 75% were seen once. This sequence joins TRBV2 and TRBJ2-5, with D maybe TRBD2 (5 bases). This TCR derives from a human donor in a cohort sampled during active COVID-19. The sequencing input was peripheral blood. The CDR3 nucleotides read TGTGCCAGCAGTGAGTTTCGGGGAGCGGAGACCCAGTACTTC. Translation gives CASSEFRGAETQYF.